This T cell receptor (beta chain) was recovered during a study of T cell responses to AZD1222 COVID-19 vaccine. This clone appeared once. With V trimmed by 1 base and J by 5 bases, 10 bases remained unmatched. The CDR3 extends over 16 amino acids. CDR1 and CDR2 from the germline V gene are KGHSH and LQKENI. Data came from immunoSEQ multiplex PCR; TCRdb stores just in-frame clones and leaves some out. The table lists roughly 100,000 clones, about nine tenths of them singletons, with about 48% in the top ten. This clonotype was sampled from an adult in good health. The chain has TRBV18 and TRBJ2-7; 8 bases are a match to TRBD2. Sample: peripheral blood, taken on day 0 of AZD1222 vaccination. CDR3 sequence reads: CASSPHSPGGENEQYF. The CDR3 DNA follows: TGTGCCAGCTCACCACACAGTCCGGGGGGGGAGAACGAGCAGTACTTC.